Sequencing of this T cell receptor (beta chain) was carried out in a study of response to subunit inactivated influenza vaccine (dated by TCRdb to the late 2010s). Background on the whole study: The study used deep quantitative T cell receptor repertoire profiling to track responses to a trivalent subunit inactivated influenza vaccine.

Preparation of the library involved RT-PCR. The sequencer was an Illumina HiSeq 2500. TCRdb redid the processing of the public reads, applying fastp at Q25 and MiXCR, and retained in-frame beta chains. Each entry is one CDR3 protein sequence, shown with its most common DNA and genes. In all, the sample holds 600,000 to 850,000 distinct CDR3 sequences, and around 15% of those were seen once. About 7.4% of the sample is taken by the ten largest. As regards this clonotype: Its antigen target is currently unknown. This may be a read error: a much more frequent sequence differs by one nucleotide.

Inclusive of the bounding cysteine and phenylalanine, the CDR3 is 14 residues long. Only the CDR3 region is kept as DNA, spanning 42 bases read in frame from base 1. Paper-wide results and their limitations: According to the authors, only a limited number of new T cells may be recruited by each seasonal influenza vaccination.

The origin of this receptor is a man aged 50 or older who received an inactivated influenza vaccine. Donor details come from another sample of the same person, matched by shared clones. Sequencing was performed on PBMCs from blood, taken approximately 15 days before vaccination. The rearrangement combines TRBV12-3 or TRBV12-4 with TRBJ2-7; 10 bases in the junction line up with TRBD2. The DNA end is more similar to TRBJ2-1, so the J call may be wrong. The sequence in DNA is TGTGCCAGCAGTGAGCGGGAGGGCCTCTACGAGCAGTTCTTC. This translates into CASSEREGLYEQFF.